This TCR beta chain was documented in a study of T cell responses to AZD1222 COVID-19 vaccine. Findings of the study overall: It was only a handful of AZD1222 recipients who were seropositive at baseline. In a largely white British group with more females than males, clonal diversity was possibly underestimated.

Germline CDR1 reads MDHEN; CDR2 reads SYDVKM. The CDR3 is made up of 13 amino acids. Trimming left V 5 bases short and J 7 bases short, with 9 bases between. Sequencing used immunoSEQ multiplex PCR; TCRdb keeps in-frame clones, though not all of them. The table has 150,000 or so clones, 85% to 95% seen once. On this clone: Its cognate antigen is unknown.

The clonotype originates from an adult in good health. The chain has TRBV28 and TRBJ1-6; D gene ambiguous. The source material was peripheral blood, sampled on day 0 of AZD1222 vaccination. The CDR3 bases are TGTGCCAGCAGTCCGGTGGGGAATTCACCCCTCCACTTT. Translated: CASSPVGNSPLHF.